The 14 T cell receptor beta chains given below trace back to one sample, sequenced in a study of metastatic and nonmetastatic thyroid tumors. Each patient went into thyroid surgery without having received any treatment. MiXCR was used by TCRdb to re-call the PCR reads. The repertoire holds roughly 9,200 clones, about 14% seen once, with around 5.7% in the top ten. Sequencing used blood. Receptors originate from a female donor with papillary thyroid cancer or a benign thyroid nodule (not recorded which). Some clones in this sample may be carry-over from other donors' samples.

Relative to its sample, this clone is medium-sized. The same CDR3 arises from other DNA sequences in this sample as well. The chain joins TRBV2 to TRBJ2-2; D unclear. V was cut by 4 bases and J by 6 bases, with 15 bases left in between. The CDR3 contains 15 residues. Germline CDR1 is SNHLY and CDR2 is FYNNEI. CDR3 coding DNA: TGTGCCAGCAGTGTGGACCCCCGCCTGCCCGGGGAGCTGTTTTTT. It translates to CASSVDPRLPGELFF.

This clone is medium-sized by share. The genes are TRBV15 and TRBJ1-1, with a weak D call TRBD1 (5 bases). This CDR3 is built from 12 residues. Germline V lookup: CDR1 LNHNV, CDR2 YYDKDF (reference sequence). Trimming removed 0 bases at V and 11 bases at J, with 10 bases between. The chain's CDR3 is CATSRDDWGAFF. In DNA, the CDR3 is TGTGCCACCAGCAGAGATGATTGGGGGGCTTTCTTT. The variable domain in full, with the rest retrieved from reference TRBV15 and TRBJ1-1, is DAMVIQNPRYQVTQFGKPVTLSCSQTLNHNVMYWYQQKSSQAPKLLFHYYDKDFNNEADTPDNFQSRRPNTSFCFLDIRSPGLGDTAMYLCATSRDDWGAFFGQGTRLTVV.

This clone was counted ten times or more. This chain joins TRBV5-5 and TRBJ1-1; no reliable D call. The germline CDR1 and CDR2 sequences are SGHKS and YYEKEE (reference sequence). This CDR3 is built from 15 residues. Deletions cut 5 bases from V and 3 bases from J, with 17 bases between. CDR3 coding DNA: TGTGCCAGCAGAAGGACCGTACCAGATTACACTGAAGCTTTCTTT. This codes for CASRRTVPDYTEAFF.

This chain connects TRBV6-2 or TRBV6-3 to TRBJ2-7; the D call may be TRBD1 or TRBD2 (5 bases each). V lost 6 bases, J lost 3 bases, and 9 bases lay in between. Per germline, CDR1 MNHEY and CDR2 SVGEGT. The CDR3 runs 12 residues. The CDR3 protein is CASSRDDYEQYF. The CDR3 DNA sequence: TGTGCCAGCAGCCGGGACGACTACGAGCAGTACTTC.

Sample share makes this clone medium-sized (0.01 to 0.1%). This chain links TRBV6-4 with TRBJ2-2; D is unresolved. V gave up 0 bases and J gave up 6 bases, with 8 bases separating them. The CDR3 totals 14 residues. CDR1 MRHNA and CDR2 SNTAGT come from the germline V gene. CDR3 sequence: CASSDSRVAGELFF. The DNA of the CDR3 is TGTGCCAGCAGTGACTCCCGTGTCGCCGGGGAGCTGTTTTTT.

This clone rates as medium-sized. V and J are TRBV6-1 and TRBJ2-7; D gene unclear. The germline gives CDR1 MNHNS, CDR2 SASEGT. CDR3 length: 14 residues. Trimming removed 10 bases from V and 1 base from J, with 17 bases in between. The CDR3 sequence is CATAREPTSYEQYF. CDR3 DNA sequence: TGTGCCACCGCCCGAGAGCCGACATCCTACGAGCAGTACTTC.

This clone has a handful of counts. The V and J genes are TRBV28 and TRBJ2-2, with 8 bases matching TRBD1. The CDR3 extends over 14 amino acids. J lost 7 bases, V lost 6 bases, and 7 bases had no gene match. Per the germline V gene, CDR1 is MDHEN and CDR2 is SYDVKM. The CDR3 bases are TGTGCCAGCAGCAGCCATGACAGGGGCGGGGAGCTGTTTTTT. This encodes CASSSHDRGGELFF.

The sample holds many counts of this clone. This chain joins TRBV5-6 and TRBJ2-5; no clear D. CDR3 length: 14 amino acids. Trimming removed 2 bases from V and 1 base from J, with 9 bases in between. Germline-derived CDR1 and CDR2 are SGHDT and YYEEEE. The CDR3 DNA reads TGTGCCAGCAGCTTTGAGGCGGTCCAAGAGACCCAGTACTTC. Residues: CASSFEAVQETQYF.

This chain uses TRBV20-1 with TRBJ2-7; 9 bases are shared with TRBD1. From germline, CDR1 is DFQATT and CDR2 SNEGSKA (reference sequence). V shed 5 bases, J shed 4 bases, and the junction held 12 bases outside the gene matches. This CDR3 has 15 amino acids. The CDR3 region has the DNA TGCAGTGCTTCGAGCCTACAGGGGGCCGGGTACGAGCAGTACTTC. Translated, it gives CSASSLQGAGYEQYF.

This clone has a count of ten or more. The V call is TRBV20-1, the J call TRBJ2-1, with D hard to call. This CDR3 spans 14 amino acids. Trimming took 0 bases from V and 10 from J, leaving 16 bases between them. Germline CDR1 DFQATT, CDR2 SNEGSKA (reference sequence). The CDR3 DNA is TGCAGTGCTAGAGATGGAGCTACCGGAAGGGAGCAGTTCTTC. Residues: CSARDGATGREQFF.

The chain joins TRBV28 to TRBJ1-3; D not certain. Trimming pared 3 bases from V and 0 bases from J, leaving 12 bases between. This CDR3 is built from 16 residues. Germline CDR1 reads MDHEN; CDR2 reads SYDVKM. CDR3 nucleotide sequence: TGTGCCAGCAGTTTCAGCGGGATTTCCTCTGGAAACACCATATATTTT. Its protein is CASSFSGISSGNTIYF.

This clone was counted at least ten times. The chain carries TRBV4-2 and TRBJ1-1, with a possible D match to TRBD1 (5 bases). V was cut by 0 bases and J by 1 base, with 9 bases left in between. There are 15 residues in the CDR3. Germline lookup yields CDR1 LGHNA and CDR2 YNFKEQ. CDR3 DNA sequence: TGTGCCAGCAGCCAAGATGGGGGGAAGAACACTGAAGCTTTCTTT. Translating it yields CASSQDGGKNTEAFF.

This clone is classed as medium-sized. V is TRBV6-1 and J is TRBJ1-4; 9 bases align to TRBD1. Per the germline V gene, CDR1 is MNHNS and CDR2 is SASEGT. This CDR3 has 15 amino acids. The V segment lost 3 bases and the J segment 5 bases; nucleotides outside the gene matches: 4. The CDR3 DNA follows: TGTGCCAGCAGTGATCTGGGGACAGGGAATGAAAAACTGTTTTTT. Residues: CASSDLGTGNEKLFF.

In this sample, this clone turned up many times. The chain carries TRBV19 and TRBJ1-1, with 7 bases fitting TRBD1. Trimming took 5 bases from V and 4 from J; bases not matched to a gene: 10. This CDR3 region has 15 residues. The germline V gene encodes CDR1 LNHDA and CDR2 SQIVND (reference sequence). The CDR3 sequence: CASSPPTGLGTEAFF. The DNA of the CDR3 is TGTGCCAGTAGTCCCCCGACAGGGTTGGGCACTGAAGCTTTCTTT.